The rows below give T cell receptor beta chains drawn from one sample of a study of T cell responses to AZD1222 COVID-19 vaccine. Some clones are missing from TCRdb's copy, which holds only in-frame ones; the method was immunoSEQ multiplex PCR. This table holds about 150,000 clones, 75% to 95% found once. This specimen was peripheral blood, taken 28 days after the second AZD1222 dose. These receptors were obtained from an adult who received the AZD1222 COVID-19 vaccine. Each CDR3 is given without its conserved first and last residue. Clone sizes are given selectively: once, few, many, or a class where the clone is expanded.

>TRBJ2-7|NA|TRBV6-2/TRBV6-3
ASSRQGASYEQY
>TRBJ2-2|NA|TRBV12-1
ASQQRDFTDTGELF
>TRBJ2-7|NA|TRBV27
ASSYSAGTSFYEQY
>TRBJ2-5|NA|TRBV27
ATRRAGAETQY
>TRBJ1-3|NA|TRBV7-9
ASSLGGLTVSSGNTIY
>TRBJ2-7|NA|TRBV14
ASSKNRLPYEQY
>TRBJ1-3|once|TRBV15
ATSSDRPGGNTIY
>TRBJ2-7|NA|TRBV11-2
ASSYFTGNEQY
>TRBJ1-4|NA|TRBV28
ASSLEAQGLTTNEKLF
>TRBJ2-7|NA|TRBV5-1
ASSLTLAEGSYEQY
>TRBJ2-3|NA|TRBV5-4
ASTNYGDQQY
>TRBJ1-1|NA|TRBV27
ASSLYVNTEAF
>TRBJ2-7|NA|TRBV6-5
ASRQGSYEQY
>TRBJ1-1|NA|TRBV2
ASSAGMNTEAF
>TRBJ2-7|NA|TRBV4-2
ASSQGDWGIYEQY
>TRBJ1-1|NA|TRBV27
ASSRLTGGVNTEAF
>TRBJ2-5|NA|TRBV6-1
ASSETGTQY
>TRBJ1-1|NA|TRBV6-5
ASSYYGGNTEAF
>TRBJ2-7|NA|TRBV5-1
ASSFNRGSYEQY
>TRBJ2-2|NA|TRBV5-1
ASIKKGIGTGELF
>TRBJ2-2|NA|TRBV21-1
ASSTDRRNTGELF
>TRBJ1-6|few|TRBV27
ASSLSDQSSSPLH
>TRBJ1-1|NA|TRBV2
ASGGQPNTEAF
>TRBJ2-1|NA|TRBV5-1
ASSDPSGLRSYNEQF
>TRBJ1-2|NA|TRBV5-1
ASSLGDRPYGYT
>TRBJ1-2|NA|TRBV5-8
ASSLSPGGYT